Below, 25 T cell receptor beta chains from the same sample are listed, as sequenced in a study of identical twins. Via MiXCR, TCRdb re-called the 5' RACE reads, giving one row per CDR3 protein. This sample has some 460,000 distinct CDR3 sequences; about 14% occur once, and the top ten carry around 0.48%. This sample was also put to use in a study of yellow fever vaccine responses in identical twins.

The sample taken for sequencing was CD4+ T cells sorted from blood. The receptors were sampled from a woman between 18 and 30 years old in good health.

The chain carries TRBV7-9 and TRBJ2-3, with D uncertain. CDR1 and CDR2 from the germline V gene are SEHNR and FQNEAQ (reference sequence). V lost 4 bases and J 2 bases, leaving 19 bases between the germline ends. The CDR3 runs 17 residues. The CDR3 here is CASSSLTIKEFTDTQYF. CDR3 coding DNA: TGTGCCAGCAGCTCCTTGACAATTAAGGAATTCACAGATACGCAGTATTTT.

This clonotype has only a few counts. V and J are TRBV6-2 or TRBV6-3 and TRBJ2-7, with unresolved D. Germline loops: CDR1 MNHEY, CDR2 SVGEGT. This CDR3 has 11 amino acids. Trimming removed 10 bases at V and 0 bases at J, with 7 bases between. CDR3 sequence (DNA): TGTGCCACTTCGAACTCCTACGAGCAGTACTTC. Amino acids: CATSNSYEQYF.

This chain connects TRBV12-3 or TRBV12-4 to TRBJ2-1; unclear D gene. The CDR3 length is 14 residues. V dropped 7 bases and J dropped 6 bases, with 16 bases sitting between them. The CDR3 DNA reads as TGTGCCAGCATCCCAACCGCGGCCTCCAATGAGCAGTTCTTC. It is translated as CASIPTAASNEQFF.

This clonotype was recorded many times. A read error may account for a junction end that differs from germline. The chain employs TRBV5-1 and TRBJ2-1; 10 bases are shared with TRBD2. Germline V gene lookup returns CDR1 SGHRS and CDR2 YFSETQ. CDR3 length: 16 amino acids. CDR3 DNA sequence: TGCGCCAGCAGCCCCCCGGGACTAGCGTCCTTCAATGAGCAGTTCTTC. The encoded protein is CASSPPGLASFNEQFF.

This clonotype was counted ten times or more. J is TRBJ2-5 and V is TRBV6-2 or TRBV6-3; tentative D call: TRBD1 (5 bases). Germline CDR1 reads MNHEY; CDR2 reads SVGEGT. This CDR3 has 15 residues. The V gene lost 1 base and the J gene lost 4 bases, with 13 bases spanning the gap. CDR3 protein: CASSYLRQHGETQYF. In nucleotides, the CDR3 is TGTGCCAGCAGTTACTTAAGACAGCATGGAGAGACCCAGTACTTC.

This clonotype showed up many times. The gene calls are TRBV25-1 and TRBJ2-2; D unresolved. The CDR3 has 13 residues. V was cut by 5 bases and J by 3 bases, with 7 bases left in between. Germline V gene data show CDR1 as MGHDK and CDR2 as SYGVNS. CDR3 protein: CASSNVYTGELFF. In nucleotides, the CDR3 is TGTGCCAGCAGTAACGTTTACACCGGGGAGCTGTTTTTT.

This clonotype was detected only a few times. CDR3 DNA: TGTGCCAGCAGTTCGTTGGGAGGGACCACTGAAGCTTTCTTT. This encodes CASSSLGGTTEAFF. This sequence joins TRBV27 and TRBJ1-1, with D possibly being TRBD1 (5 bases). The CDR3 spans 14 residues. Germline loops: CDR1 MNHEY, CDR2 SMNVEV (reference sequence). V lost 4 bases to trimming and J lost 4 bases, with 13 bases between them.

This clonotype was picked up a small number of times. The V and J genes are TRBV10-2 and TRBJ2-1; 7 bases align to TRBD2. Looked up from germline, CDR1 is WSHSY and CDR2 is SAAADI. V gave up 8 bases and J gave up 8 bases; unmatched junction bases: 12. The CDR3 runs 14 residues. The CDR3 coding sequence is TGCGCCAGCTTAGAGGGGAGGGCCACGGATGAGCAGTTCTTC. It codes for CASLEGRATDEQFF.

This clonotype was counted ten times or more. V usage is TRBV5-1 and J usage is TRBJ1-5, with D perhaps TRBD1 (5 bases). V shed 3 bases and J shed 5 bases, with 12 bases lying between them. The CDR3 has 14 residues. From germline, CDR1 is SGHRS and CDR2 YFSETQ. The CDR3 bases are TGCGCCAGCAGCTATGGGACGCCCGATCAGCCCCAGCATTTT. Translating it yields CASSYGTPDQPQHF. Full variable domain (remainder filled in from reference TRBV5-1 and TRBJ1-5): KAGVTQTPRYLIKTRGQQVTLSCSPISGHRSVSWYQQTPGQGLQFLFEYFSETQRNKGNFPGRFSGRQFSNSRSEMNVSTLELGDSALYLCASSYGTPDQPQHFGDGTRLSIL.

This clonotype was seen more than once but under ten times. V and J are TRBV7-9 and TRBJ2-2, with D possibly matching TRBD1 (6 bases). With 4 bases removed from V and 0 bases from J, the gap between germline ends came to 12 bases. Looked up from germline, CDR1 is SEHNR and CDR2 is FQNEAQ (reference sequence). This CDR3 has 16 amino acids. This CDR3 is CASSYRTVSNTGELFF. The CDR3 region has the DNA TGTGCCAGCAGCTATCGGACAGTCTCGAACACCGGGGAGCTGTTTTTT.

The chain uses TRBV19 and TRBJ2-3; 7 nucleotides align to TRBD1. The germline CDR1 and CDR2 sequences are LNHDA and SQIVND (reference sequence). This CDR3 has 14 residues. Unmatched junction bases numbered 6, after V lost 5 bases and J lost 4 bases. As DNA, the CDR3 is TGTGCCAGTAGTCCTGGGACAGTGCCAGATACGCAGTATTTT. This codes for CASSPGTVPDTQYF.

The gene calls are TRBV7-2 and TRBJ2-5; D perhaps matches TRBD1 (5 bases). The CDR3 is made up of 13 amino acids. V lost 0 bases, J lost 4 bases, and 6 bases lay in between. Per the germline V gene, CDR1 is SGHTA and CDR2 is FQGNSA. This CDR3 is CASSLARAETQYF. In DNA form, the CDR3 reads TGTGCCAGCAGCTTAGCCAGGGCAGAGACCCAGTACTTC.

CDR3: CASSFRQTKEEKLFF. The CDR3 nucleotides are TGTGCCAGCAGTTTCCGACAGACCAAGGAGGAAAAACTGTTTTTT. The chain is built from TRBV6-6 and TRBJ1-4, with a weak D call TRBD1 (5 bases). The CDR3 length is 15 residues. In germline, CDR1 is MNHNY, CDR2 SVGAGI (reference sequence). Deletions cut 4 bases from V and 8 bases from J, with 17 bases between.

The J gene is TRBJ2-1, the V gene TRBV24-1, with 7 nucleotides matching TRBD2. Per germline, CDR1 KGHDR and CDR2 SFDVKD. The CDR3 runs to 16 residues. The V and J ends lost 0 bases and 3 bases, in that order; junction bases with no gene match: 4. The CDR3 protein is CATSDLGGVDYNEQFF. The CDR3 DNA follows: TGTGCCACCAGTGATTTGGGGGGGGTGGACTACAATGAGCAGTTCTTC.

The chain links TRBV5-1 to TRBJ2-7; possibly TRBD2 for D (6 bases). The CDR3 spans 15 residues. The V and J ends lost 0 bases and 7 bases respectively, with 17 bases between them. Germline V gene data show CDR1 as SGHRS and CDR2 as YFSETQ. CDR3 in DNA: TGCGCCAGCAGCTTGGGAGGAGGTACGGCGGGGGAGCAGTACTTC. Translated, it gives CASSLGGGTAGEQYF.

This clonotype has more than one count but fewer than ten. The chain recombines TRBV5-1 with TRBJ1-1; D remains ambiguous. The germline CDR1 and CDR2 sequences are SGHRS and YFSETQ. This CDR3 is built from 13 residues. Trimming cost V 2 bases and J 2 bases, with 7 bases left between them. CDR3 protein: CASSFSYNTEAFF. The CDR3 region has the DNA TGCGCCAGCAGCTTTTCCTATAACACTGAAGCTTTCTTT.

This clonotype was observed at least ten times. The rearrangement joins TRBV29-1 to TRBJ2-3, with 10 bases lining up with TRBD2. The CDR3 contains 18 residues. J lost 1 base, V lost 1 base, and 11 bases had no gene match. Germline assignment: CDR1 SQVTM and CDR2 ANQGSEA. The CDR3 DNA reads as TGCAGCGTTGAAGGTCGGGCTAGCGGGAGTTTTGGCACAGATACGCAGTATTTT. Residues: CSVEGRASGSFGTDTQYF.

The J gene is TRBJ2-1, the V gene TRBV3-1; 8 bases match TRBD1. This CDR3 is built from 15 residues. Germline V gives CDR1 LGHDT, CDR2 YNNKEL (reference sequence). V shed 1 base and J 10 bases; nucleotides not matched to a gene: 9. In DNA form, the CDR3 reads TGTGCCAGCAGCCAAGCGCAGGGGGCTTTTTGGGAGCAGTTCTTC. Its translation is CASSQAQGAFWEQFF.

The genes are TRBV12-3 or TRBV12-4 and TRBJ2-7; 9 bases fit TRBD1. With 7 bases clipped from V and 4 bases from J, the junction kept 11 bases outside the gene matches. The CDR3 extends over 15 amino acids. CDR3 amino acids: CASNSRDRAMYEQYF. The DNA for the CDR3 is TGTGCCAGCAATTCTCGGGACAGGGCGATGTACGAGCAGTACTTC.

This clonotype was counted a few times. The chain uses TRBV5-1 and TRBJ2-1; 8 bases line up with TRBD1. V trimming: 4 bases; J trimming: 2 bases; junction bases outside the gene matches: 2. The CDR3 spans 14 residues. The V gene's germline CDR1 is SGHRS and CDR2 YFSETQ. As DNA, the CDR3 is TGCGCCAGCAGCACGGGACAGGCCTACAATGAGCAGTTCTTC. Amino acid sequence: CASSTGQAYNEQFF.

This clonotype has only a few counts. The V call is TRBV11-2, the J call TRBJ2-3, with D tentatively TRBD2 (6 bases). The CDR3 is 16 amino acids. Germline lookup yields CDR1 SGHAT and CDR2 FQNNGV. The V gene lost 0 bases and the J gene lost 0 bases, with 10 bases spanning the gap. CDR3 bases: TGTGCCAGCAGCTTAGAGATCAGCGGGAGCACAGATACGCAGTATTTT. This sequence encodes CASSLEISGSTDTQYF.

The chain joins TRBV7-9 to TRBJ2-7; D is uncertain. Trimming took off 3 bases at V and 6 bases at J, with 18 bases between the two ends. Looked up from germline, CDR1 is SEHNR and CDR2 is FQNEAQ (reference sequence). The CDR3 spans 15 residues. CDR3 DNA: TGTGCCAGCAGCTTGGGTGGCGAACGGACGTCCGAGCAGTACTTC. Its protein product is CASSLGGERTSEQYF.

The chain links TRBV9 to TRBJ2-7; either TRBD1 or TRBD2 may fit D (6 bases each). The CDR3 is 15 amino acids. CDR1 SGDLS and CDR2 YYNGEE come from the germline V gene. Trimming cost V 4 bases and J 1 base, with 15 bases left between them. CDR3 amino acids: CASSPRGQGSYEQYF. CDR3 bases: TGTGCCAGCAGCCCCCGGGGGCAGGGGTCCTACGAGCAGTACTTC.

In this sample, this clonotype turned up a few times. The chain combines TRBV20-1 with TRBJ2-2; tentatively, D is TRBD1 (6 bases). The germline V gene has CDR1 DFQATT and CDR2 SNEGSKA (reference sequence). Trimming stripped 2 bases from V and 0 bases from J, with 16 bases between. This CDR3 is built from 17 residues. In DNA form, the CDR3 reads TGCAGTGCTAGAATACTCGGGACAACCTCGAACACCGGGGAGCTGTTTTTT. Translation gives CSARILGTTSNTGELFF.

The chain combines TRBV20-1 with TRBJ2-7, with TRBD2 matching 7 bases. Looked up from germline, CDR1 is DFQATT and CDR2 is SNEGSKA (reference sequence). The V gene end was trimmed by 0 bases and the J gene end by 1 base; junction bases not matched to a gene: 9. The CDR3 is made up of 16 amino acids. Here the CDR3 reads CSARDNSSGPSYEQYF. The CDR3 DNA reads as TGCAGTGCTAGAGATAATAGTAGCGGGCCATCCTACGAGCAGTACTTC.